This TCR beta chain was recorded in a study of CD8+ T cells in alopecia areata. Study-level points and caveats: Among the top 100, expanded CD8+ clones, as well as scalp clonality, were significantly decreased by tofacitinib. There were many expanded lesional clones persisting in scalp and blood during tofacitinib.

Described treatment: oral pan-JAK inhibitor, 5-10 mg twice daily. The sorting of PBMCs gave CD4+ and CD8+ T cells. Germline V lookup: CDR1 ENHRY, CDR2 SYGVKD. V was shortened by 6 bases and J by 8 bases, with 19 bases between the two germline ends. The CDR3 covers 15 residues. To note about this clone: Its cognate antigen is unknown.

RNA extraction and reverse transcription yielded cDNA as sequencing template. The repertoire was sequenced with immunoSEQ multiplex PCR; TCRdb's copy has only in-frame clones and lacks some. The table records about 210,000 clones, around two fifths of them present only once. The sample consisted of CD4+ T cells sorted from blood, taken around week 31, from a patient treated with tofacitinib. The rearrangement joins TRBV10-3 to TRBJ1-4, with D maybe TRBD1 (5 bases). This TCR came from a human donor with alopecia areata. CDR3 protein: CAISRGGGLEEKLFF. In DNA form, the CDR3 reads TGTGCCATCAGCCGGGGCGGGGGACTGGAGGAAAAACTGTTTTTT.